The following is a T cell receptor beta chain sequence with its context. Its specificity is unknown. This sample is part of a study of OX40 agonist ivuxolimab in advanced cancers. Study-level background: Treatment received earlier with anti-PD-1, anti-PD-L1 or anti-CTLA-4 agents was allowed, and 40% had some. Partial responses were seen in three patients, one with hepatocellular carcinoma and two with cutaneous melanoma.

Patients with a history of autoimmune disease or on systemic immunosuppression were excluded. Study-level points and caveats: Expanded peripheral T cell antigen specificity was not determined.

Clones were sequenced by immunoSEQ multiplex PCR, and TCRdb holds only the in-frame ones, with some missing. The sample carries 71,000 or so clones, around 83% recorded once. Here the sequenced sample was CD4+ or CD8+ T cells sorted from blood, taken in a trial of the OX40 agonist ivuxolimab. The TCR sequence derives from an adult with an advanced solid tumor such as melanoma, head and neck, liver or kidney cancer.

The CDR3 nucleotides read TGTGCCAGCCGCCGTCTAGCGGGAGGGCCGGGCGGGGAGCTGTTTTTT. It specifies CASRRLAGGPGGELFF. V usage is TRBV2 and J usage is TRBJ2-2; 12 positions agree with TRBD2. The CDR3 sequence is 16 residues long. V lost 8 bases and J lost 7; bases outside the gene matches: 11. The germline V gene has CDR1 SNHLY and CDR2 FYNNEI.